The rows below give T cell receptor beta chains drawn from one sample of a study of T cells in Graves' hyperthyroidism and ophthalmopathy. Each CDR3 protein is one row after TCRdb ran MiXCR on the multiplex PCR reads. The data contain 250,000 or so distinct CDR3 sequences, about 14% of them singletons. Sequenced sample: blood. All receptors come from a woman between 40 and 50 years old with Graves' hyperthyroidism that later progressed to Graves' ophthalmopathy. Each CDR3 is given with its conserved first and last residue. D genes are given only for firm matches. Rows may omit the clone size; those that give it use once, few, many or a size class.

d_gene,j_gene,abundance,v_gene,CDR3nt,CDR3aa
TRBD1,TRBJ2-1,.,TRBV7-8,TGTGCCAGCAGCTTCGGGGACAGCGCTTACAATGAGCAGTTCTTC,CASSFGDSAYNEQFF
.,TRBJ2-5,few,TRBV6-1,TGTGCCAGCAGGAAAACATCCGAAGGGACCCAGTACTTC,CASRKTSEGTQYF
.,TRBJ2-2,few,TRBV5-1,TGCGCCAGCAGCTTATTAGTGGAGGCTAGCGCTTTGAACACCGGGGAGCTGTTTTTT,CASSLLVEASALNTGELFF
.,TRBJ1-6,.,TRBV5-6,TGTGCCAGCAGCTTGTCTGGGACTTATTCACCCCTCCACTTT,CASSLSGTYSPLHF
TRBD1,TRBJ2-7,.,TRBV6-5,TGTGACAGCAGTTACTTATTGACAGGGGTAGTAATCGGGGAGCAGTACTTC,CDSSYLLTGVVIGEQYF
TRBD1,TRBJ2-5,.,TRBV24-1,TGTGCCACCAGTGACCCTGGACAGGTCCAAGAGACCCAGTACTTC,CATSDPGQVQETQYF
.,TRBJ1-2,many,TRBV7-9,TGTGCCAGCAGCGGATACAGGAGTGGCTACACCTTC,CASSGYRSGYTF
TRBD1,TRBJ2-1,.,TRBV24-1,TGTGCCACCCACCGGACAGGGGGCGGCCCTCATGAGCAGTTCTTC,CATHRTGGGPHEQFF
TRBD2,TRBJ2-7,many,TRBV3-1,TGTGCCAGCAGCCAAGCGGGAGGTACTACCTACGAGCAGTACTTC,CASSQAGGTTYEQYF
.,TRBJ1-6,many,TRBV27,TGTGCCAGCAGTCGTGGAAGTCCCCGTGTAGGTTCACCCCTCCACTTT,CASSRGSPRVGSPLHF
TRBD1,TRBJ2-1,many,TRBV20-1,TGCAGTGCTAGTCCCATCCTGCCGGGACAGGGGGACAATGAGCAGTTCTTC,CSASPILPGQGDNEQFF
.,TRBJ1-2,many,TRBV20-1,TGCAGTGCTAGGCCCTCCTCAACAGCCTCCTATGGCTACACCTTC,CSARPSSTASYGYTF
TRBD1,TRBJ2-7,many,TRBV28,TGTGCCAGCAGTTTTAGCCAGGGGGCTTACGAGCAGTACTTC,CASSFSQGAYEQYF
TRBD2,TRBJ2-3,many,TRBV10-3,TGTGCCATCAGCGGGGGGACTAGCGGGAGGAGCATCGATACGCAGTATTTT,CAISGGTSGRSIDTQYF
TRBD2,TRBJ2-7,.,TRBV11-2,TGTGCCAGCAGATCCGGGACTAGCGGGAGCCACGAGCAGTACTTC,CASRSGTSGSHEQYF
.,TRBJ2-4,medium-sized,TRBV2,TGTGCCAGCCGACAGGCCAAAAACATTCAGTACTTC,CASRQAKNIQYF
TRBD1,TRBJ2-3,few,TRBV27,TGTGCCAGCAGTTTATCCCCCAGGGGGCCGGGTACGCAGTATTTT,CASSLSPRGPGTQYF
TRBD2,TRBJ2-3,.,TRBV6-1,TGTGCCAGCAGTGAGTCACTTGCTATACTAGCGGGAGTGACAGATACGCAGTATTTT,CASSESLAILAGVTDTQYF
.,TRBJ2-5,.,TRBV5-1,TGCGCCAGCAGCTTGGGGACCGGGACTCGAGAGACCCAGTACTTC,CASSLGTGTRETQYF
.,TRBJ2-1,many,TRBV18,TGTGCCAGCTCACCATCCGGACTCAACGGAGAGGAGCAGTTCTTC,CASSPSGLNGEEQFF
.,TRBJ2-1,many,TRBV18,TGTGCCAGCTCACCACAGCGGGCGTACAATGAGCAGTTCTTC,CASSPQRAYNEQFF
TRBD1,TRBJ2-5,many,TRBV5-1,TGCGCCAGCAGCTCCAAAACAGGGGGGCGAGAGACCCAGTACTTC,CASSSKTGGRETQYF
.,TRBJ2-4,many,TRBV5-1,TGCGCCAGCAGCCTCTCACGGGACGGCAAAAACATTCAGTACTTC,CASSLSRDGKNIQYF
TRBD1,TRBJ1-2,many,TRBV4-1,TGCGCCAGCAGCCCCCGACAGGGAAACTATGGCTACACCTTC,CASSPRQGNYGYTF
.,TRBJ2-1,many,TRBV6-5,TGTGCCAGCAGTTACCGAGGGGATGAGCAGTTCTTC,CASSYRGDEQFF
.,TRBJ2-7,once,TRBV12-3/TRBV12-4,TGTGCCAGCAGCCAGGGGGGCCACGAGCAGTACTTC,CASSQGGHEQYF
.,TRBJ1-3,many,TRBV7-9,TGTGCCAGCAGACCGAAGACGTACTCTGGAAACACCATATATTTT,CASRPKTYSGNTIYF
TRBD1,TRBJ1-2,.,TRBV5-1,TGCGCCAGCAGCTTGGACGGGACAGCCCGGCTCGGCTATGGCTACACCTTC,CASSLDGTARLGYGYTF
.,TRBJ2-7,many,TRBV9,TGTGCCAGCAGCGTAGGACCGATTTCCTACGAGCAGTACTTC,CASSVGPISYEQYF
TRBD1,TRBJ1-1,many,TRBV20-1,TGCAGTGCTAGCGCCCAGGGGGCTAGCACTGAAGCTTTCTTT,CSASAQGASTEAFF
TRBD1,TRBJ1-1,few,TRBV3-1,TGTGCCAGCAGCCGACAGGGAGGGGACACTGAAGCTTTCTTT,CASSRQGGDTEAFF
TRBD1,TRBJ2-3,.,TRBV5-1,TGCGCCTCAACACGGGGACAGGGGGGCACAGATACGCAGTATTTT,CASTRGQGGTDTQYF
.,TRBJ1-1,many,TRBV4-1,TGCGCCAGCAGCTATCCGGGACTGAACACTGAAGCTTTCTTT,CASSYPGLNTEAFF
.,TRBJ1-4,.,TRBV5-1,TGCGCCAGCAGCCACGACAACGGGTTTGGGGAAAAACTGTTTTTT,CASSHDNGFGEKLFF
TRBD1,TRBJ1-6,few,TRBV19,TGTGCCAGTAGTGTCCGGGACAGGGGCAAGATGAATTCACCCCTCCACTTT,CASSVRDRGKMNSPLHF
.,TRBJ1-2,.,TRBV10-3,TGTGCCATCAGTGATCAGGGGACCCCTTCCAACTATGGCTACACCTTC,CAISDQGTPSNYGYTF
TRBD1,TRBJ2-7,.,TRBV5-4,TGTGCCAGCAGCATGGACAGGGGGCACTACGAGCAGTACTTC,CASSMDRGHYEQYF
.,TRBJ2-5,many,TRBV27,TGTGCCAGCAGTTGGGGGGAGACCCAGTACTTC,CASSWGETQYF
TRBD2,TRBJ2-7,many,TRBV28,TGTGCCAGCAGTTTCGCGGCGGGAGGCTCCGCGGACGAGCAGTACTTC,CASSFAAGGSADEQYF
.,TRBJ2-3,.,TRBV28,TGTGCCAGCAGTTTCGGGGTAGGAAATACGCAGTATTTT,CASSFGVGNTQYF
.,TRBJ2-1,many,TRBV15,TGTGCCACCAGCAGAGATCGACGGCTCTACAATGAGCAGTTCTTC,CATSRDRRLYNEQFF
.,TRBJ2-1,many,TRBV19,TGTGCCAGTACCTCCCAGGGAAACAATGAGCAGTTCTTC,CASTSQGNNEQFF
TRBD2,TRBJ2-5,many,TRBV20-1,TGCAGTGCTTTAGCGGGAAACGAAGAGACCCAGTACTTC,CSALAGNEETQYF
.,TRBJ2-2,many,TRBV29-1,TGCAGCGCCAGGGAAACGAACACCGGGGAGCTGTTTTTT,CSARETNTGELFF
.,TRBJ1-1,many,TRBV11-2,TGTGCCAGCAGCTATTATGGCGGGAACACTGAAGCTTTCTTT,CASSYYGGNTEAFF
.,TRBJ2-5,many,TRBV20-1,TGCAGTGCACCGACAGAGAGGCAAGAGACCCAGTACTTC,CSAPTERQETQYF